The source of this T cell receptor beta chain is a study of CD8 T cells in ankylosing spondylitis. Quantitative 5'-RACE with molecular barcodes produced the TCR beta libraries. MiXCR, applied by TCRdb to the 5' RACE reads, yields one record per CDR3 protein. Here the sample spans 220,000 or so distinct CDR3 sequences, under 12% being singletons. Comments on this clonotype: Its antigen is as yet unknown.

The germline V and J ends were trimmed by 0 bases and 7 bases, with 13 bases remaining between them. The CDR3 contains 16 residues. The germline V gene has CDR1 LGHNA and CDR2 YNFKEQ. Study-level points and caveats: A number of the motif variants had already been described in reactive arthritis synovial fluid and blood. Enrichment of disease-linked clones was reportedly significant in matched ankylosing spondylitis synovial fluid.

Sequencing was performed on blood, either unsorted or a sorted T cell fraction (not recorded which). This sequence originates from a male donor with ankylosing spondylitis or in good health (not recorded which). The genes are TRBV4-2 and TRBJ1-6; D may be TRBD1 (5 bases). This CDR3 is CASSQDAAGKNSPLHF. The CDR3 nucleotides are TGTGCCAGCAGCCAAGATGCGGCAGGGAAGAATTCACCCCTCCACTTT.